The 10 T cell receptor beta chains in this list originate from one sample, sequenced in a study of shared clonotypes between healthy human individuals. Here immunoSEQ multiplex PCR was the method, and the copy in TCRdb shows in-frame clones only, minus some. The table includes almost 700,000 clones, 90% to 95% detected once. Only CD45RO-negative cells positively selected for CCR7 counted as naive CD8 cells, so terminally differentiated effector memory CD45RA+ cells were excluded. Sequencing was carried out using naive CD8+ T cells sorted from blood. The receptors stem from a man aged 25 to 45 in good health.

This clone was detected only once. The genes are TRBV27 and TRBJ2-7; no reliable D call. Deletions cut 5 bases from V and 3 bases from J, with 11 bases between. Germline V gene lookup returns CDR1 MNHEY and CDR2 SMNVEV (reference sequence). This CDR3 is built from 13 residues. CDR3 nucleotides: TGTGCCAGCAGTCCTGGACGATTCTACGAGCAGTACTTC. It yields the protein CASSPGRFYEQYF.

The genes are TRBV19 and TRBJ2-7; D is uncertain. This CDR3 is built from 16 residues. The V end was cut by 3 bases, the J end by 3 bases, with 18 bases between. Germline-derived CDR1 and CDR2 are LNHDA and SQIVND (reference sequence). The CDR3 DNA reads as TGTGCCAGTAGTATTTCATCAGCAAGTTACTACTACGAGCAGTACTTC. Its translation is CASSISSASYYYEQYF. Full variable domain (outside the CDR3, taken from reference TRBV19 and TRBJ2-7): DGGITQSPKYLFRKEGQNVTLSCEQNLNHDAMYWYRQDPGQGLRLIYYSQIVNDFQKGDIAEGYSVSREKKESFPLTVTSAQKNPTAFYLCASSISSASYYYEQYFGPGTRLTVT.

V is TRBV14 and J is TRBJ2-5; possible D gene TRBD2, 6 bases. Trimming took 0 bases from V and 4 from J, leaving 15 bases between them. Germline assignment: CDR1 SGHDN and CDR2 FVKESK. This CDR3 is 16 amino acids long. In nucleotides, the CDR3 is TGTGCCAGCAGCCAAGAATGGCGGGAAGGACGAGAGACCCAGTACTTC. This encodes CASSQEWREGRETQYF. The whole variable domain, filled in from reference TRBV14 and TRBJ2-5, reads EAGVTQFPSHSVIEKGQTVTLRCDPISGHDNLYWYRRVMGKEIKFLLHFVKESKQDESGMPNNRFLAERTGGTYSTLKVQPAELEDSGVYFCASSQEWREGRETQYFGPGTRLLVL.

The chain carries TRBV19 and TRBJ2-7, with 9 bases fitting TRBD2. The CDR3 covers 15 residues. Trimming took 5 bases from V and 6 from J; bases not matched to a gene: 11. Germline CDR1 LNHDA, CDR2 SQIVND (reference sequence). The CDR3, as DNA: TGTGCCAGTAGTGCGAGTCTAGCGGGATCAGGCGAGCAGTACTTC. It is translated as CASSASLAGSGEQYF. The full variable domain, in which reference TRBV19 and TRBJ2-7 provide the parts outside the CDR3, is DGGITQSPKYLFRKEGQNVTLSCEQNLNHDAMYWYRQDPGQGLRLIYYSQIVNDFQKGDIAEGYSVSREKKESFPLTVTSAQKNPTAFYLCASSASLAGSGEQYFGPGTRLTVT.

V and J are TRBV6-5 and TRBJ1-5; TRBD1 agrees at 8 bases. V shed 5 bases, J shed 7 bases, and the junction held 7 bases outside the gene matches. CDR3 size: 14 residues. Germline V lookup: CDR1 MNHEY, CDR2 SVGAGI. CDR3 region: CASSESGGPQPQHF. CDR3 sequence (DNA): TGTGCCAGCAGTGAATCAGGGGGCCCACAGCCCCAGCATTTT.

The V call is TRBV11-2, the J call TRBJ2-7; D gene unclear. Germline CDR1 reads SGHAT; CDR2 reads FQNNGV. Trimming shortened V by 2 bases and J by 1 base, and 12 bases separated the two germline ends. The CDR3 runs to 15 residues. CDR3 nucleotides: TGTGCCAGCAGCTTATGGCCAGGAGTATCCTACGAGCAGTACTTC. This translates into CASSLWPGVSYEQYF.

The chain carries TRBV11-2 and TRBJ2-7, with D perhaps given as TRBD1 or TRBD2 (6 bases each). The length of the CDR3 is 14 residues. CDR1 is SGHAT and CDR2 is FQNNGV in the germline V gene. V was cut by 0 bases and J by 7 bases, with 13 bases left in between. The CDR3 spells CASSLDPGAREQYF. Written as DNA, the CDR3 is TGTGCCAGCAGCTTAGATCCGGGGGCTAGAGAGCAGTACTTC. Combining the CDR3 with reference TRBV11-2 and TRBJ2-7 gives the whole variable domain EAGVAQSPRYKIIEKRQSVAFWCNPISGHATLYWYQQILGQGPKLLIQFQNNGVVDDSQLPKDRFSAERLKGVDSTLKIQPAKLEDSAVYLCASSLDPGAREQYFGPGTRLTVT.

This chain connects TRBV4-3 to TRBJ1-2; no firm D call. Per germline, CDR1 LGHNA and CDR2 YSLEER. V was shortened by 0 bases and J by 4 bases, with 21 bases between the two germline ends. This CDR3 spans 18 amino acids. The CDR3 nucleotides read TGCGCCAGCAGCCAAGACCTTGGATCCTCCCTCTTTCTCTATGGCTACACCTTC. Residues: CASSQDLGSSLFLYGYTF.

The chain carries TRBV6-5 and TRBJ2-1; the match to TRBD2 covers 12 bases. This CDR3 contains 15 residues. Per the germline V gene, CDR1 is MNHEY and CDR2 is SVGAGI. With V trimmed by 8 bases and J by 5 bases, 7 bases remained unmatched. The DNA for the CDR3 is TGTGCCAGCTGCCTCGGGACTAGCGGGCACAATGAGCAGTTCTTC. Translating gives CASCLGTSGHNEQFF.

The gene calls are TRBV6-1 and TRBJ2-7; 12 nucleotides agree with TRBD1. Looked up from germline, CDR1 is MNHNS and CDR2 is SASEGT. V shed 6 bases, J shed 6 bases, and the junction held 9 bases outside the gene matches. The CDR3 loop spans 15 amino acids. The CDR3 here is CASRGDRGLISEQYF. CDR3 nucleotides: TGTGCCAGCAGAGGGGACAGGGGGCTTATCTCCGAGCAGTACTTC.